The 5 T cell receptor beta chains below come from one sample, sequenced in a study of blood T cell repertoires in COVID-19. Some clones are missing from TCRdb's copy, which holds only in-frame ones; the method was immunoSEQ multiplex PCR. The sample includes just under 250,000 clones, around nine tenths of them seen just once. The sequencing sample was made of PBMCs or T cells enriched from blood (not recorded which). These receptors all stem from a woman under 40 who had recovered from COVID-19.

J is TRBJ1-2 and V is TRBV30, with 7 bases fitting TRBD1. The length of the CDR3 is 15 residues. The V gene's germline CDR1 is GTSNPN and CDR2 SVGIG (reference sequence). The V and J ends lost 3 bases and 4 bases, in that order; junction bases with no gene match: 11. The DNA of the CDR3 is TGTGCCTGGAGAGGGACAGCCCACCGGAGCTATGGCTACACCTTC. Encoded protein: CAWRGTAHRSYGYTF.

V and J are TRBV5-5 and TRBJ2-6; 10 bases match TRBD2. Looked up from germline, CDR1 is SGHKS and CDR2 is YYEKEE (reference sequence). V was clipped by 3 bases and J by 1 base; unmatched bases: 7. This CDR3 is 18 amino acids long. The CDR3 is CASSWLAGVQSGANVLTF. CDR3 nucleotides: TGTGCCAGCAGCTGGCTAGCGGGAGTCCAATCTGGGGCCAACGTCCTGACTTTC.

V gene TRBV6-5 combines with J gene TRBJ1-2; 9 bases map to TRBD1. Germline V gives CDR1 MNHEY, CDR2 SVGAGI. This CDR3 contains 14 residues. With V trimmed by 5 bases and J by 3 bases, 4 bases remained unmatched. The CDR3 reads CASSPGDRDYGYTF. The CDR3 region has the DNA TGTGCCAGCAGTCCGGGGGACAGGGACTATGGCTACACCTTC.

V usage is TRBV5-4 and J usage is TRBJ2-2, with TRBD1 matching 8 bases. The trim removed 0 bases at V and 5 bases at J, leaving 6 bases unmatched. This CDR3 has 16 amino acids. Germline-derived CDR1 and CDR2 are SGHNT and YYREEE (reference sequence). DNA of the CDR3: TGTGCCAGCAGCTTGGGGCAGGGGGCATGGACCGGGGAGCTGTTTTTT. It yields the protein CASSLGQGAWTGELFF.

CDR3 nucleotide sequence: TGTGCCAGTAGTATGAACCACGGGACAGGGCGGAATGGCTACACCTTC. Amino acids: CASSMNHGTGRNGYTF. The chain has TRBV19 and TRBJ1-2; TRBD1 matches at 9 bases. The CDR3 sequence is 16 residues long. J lost 6 bases, V lost 3 bases, and 11 bases had no gene match. Germline-derived CDR1 and CDR2 are LNHDA and SQIVND (reference sequence).